The sequence of this T cell receptor (beta chain) was determined in a study of T cell responses to AZD1222 COVID-19 vaccine. As for the study in general: Pooling of second doses given at about 4 or about 12 weeks was done. The study, taken as a whole, reports: White British people made up most donors, females outnumbered males, and clonal diversity was possibly underestimated. Seropositive status at baseline applied to only five to seven AZD1222 recipients. Per reports, nearly half of all spike-specific TCRs target regions that are unmutated in variants.

This table comes from immunoSEQ multiplex PCR, and its TCRdb copy is limited to in-frame clones, with some not included. The repertoire holds 150,000 to 200,000 clones, with roughly 91% as singletons. Notes on this clone: Its antigen is unknown.

Germline V gene lookup returns CDR1 KGHSH and CDR2 LQKENI. Trimming pared 4 bases from V and 3 bases from J, leaving 10 bases between. This CDR3 comprises 13 residues. The material was peripheral blood, obtained on day 0 of AZD1222 vaccination. The TCR sequence derives from an adult in good health. This chain connects TRBV18 to TRBJ2-7; D uncertain. CDR3 DNA: TGTGCCAGCTCACTATCGTCCGACTACGAGCAGTACTTC. This codes for CASSLSSDYEQYF.